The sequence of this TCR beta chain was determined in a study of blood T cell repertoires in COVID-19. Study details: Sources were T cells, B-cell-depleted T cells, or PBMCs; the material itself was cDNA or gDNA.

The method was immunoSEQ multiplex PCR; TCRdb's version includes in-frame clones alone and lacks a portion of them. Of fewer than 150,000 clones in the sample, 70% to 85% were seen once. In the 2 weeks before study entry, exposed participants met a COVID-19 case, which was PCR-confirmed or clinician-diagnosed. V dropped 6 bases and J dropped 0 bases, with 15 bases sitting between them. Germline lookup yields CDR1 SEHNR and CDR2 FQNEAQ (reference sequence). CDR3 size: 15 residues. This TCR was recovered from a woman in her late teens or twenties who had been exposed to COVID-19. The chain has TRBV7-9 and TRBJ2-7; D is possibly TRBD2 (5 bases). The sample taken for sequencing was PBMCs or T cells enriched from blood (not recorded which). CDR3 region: CASSLHSGSSYEQYF. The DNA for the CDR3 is TGTGCCAGCAGTTTACACAGCGGAAGCTCCTACGAGCAGTACTTC.